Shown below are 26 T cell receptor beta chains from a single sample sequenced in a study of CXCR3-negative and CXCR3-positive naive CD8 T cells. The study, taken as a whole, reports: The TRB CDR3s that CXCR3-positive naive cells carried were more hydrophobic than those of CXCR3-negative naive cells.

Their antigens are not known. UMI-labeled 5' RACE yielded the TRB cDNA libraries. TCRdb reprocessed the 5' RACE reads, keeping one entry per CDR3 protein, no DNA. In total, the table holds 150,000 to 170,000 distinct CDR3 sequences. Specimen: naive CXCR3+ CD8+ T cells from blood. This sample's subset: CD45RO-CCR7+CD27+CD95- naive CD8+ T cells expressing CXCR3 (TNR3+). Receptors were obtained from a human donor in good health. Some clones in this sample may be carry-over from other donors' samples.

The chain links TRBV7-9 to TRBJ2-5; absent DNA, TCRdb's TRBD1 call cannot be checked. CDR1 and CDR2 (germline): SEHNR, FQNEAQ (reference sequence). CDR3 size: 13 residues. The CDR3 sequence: CASTWSEGETQYF.

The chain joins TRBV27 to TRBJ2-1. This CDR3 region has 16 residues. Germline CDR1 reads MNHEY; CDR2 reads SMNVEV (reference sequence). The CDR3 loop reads CASSLSAGGYYNEQFF.

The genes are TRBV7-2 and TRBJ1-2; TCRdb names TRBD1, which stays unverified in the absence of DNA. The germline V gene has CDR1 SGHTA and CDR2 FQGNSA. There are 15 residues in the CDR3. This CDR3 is CASSLVTGGIYGYTF.

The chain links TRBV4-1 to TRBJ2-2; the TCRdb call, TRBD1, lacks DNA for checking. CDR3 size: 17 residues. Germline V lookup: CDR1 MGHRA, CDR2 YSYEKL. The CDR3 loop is CASSQSGPGFGTGELFF.

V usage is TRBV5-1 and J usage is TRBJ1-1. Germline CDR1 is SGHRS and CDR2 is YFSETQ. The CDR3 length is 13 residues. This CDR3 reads CASSEVSGWQADF. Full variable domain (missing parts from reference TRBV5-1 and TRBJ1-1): KAGVTQTPRYLIKTRGQQVTLSCSPISGHRSVSWYQQTPGQGLQFLFEYFSETQRNKGNFPGRFSGRQFSNSRSEMNVSTLELGDSALYLCASSEVSGWQADFGQGTRLTVV.

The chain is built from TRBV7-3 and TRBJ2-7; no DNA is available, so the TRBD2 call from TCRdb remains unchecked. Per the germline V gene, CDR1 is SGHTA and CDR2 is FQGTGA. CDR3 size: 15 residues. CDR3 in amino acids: CASSPLAGAAYEQYF.

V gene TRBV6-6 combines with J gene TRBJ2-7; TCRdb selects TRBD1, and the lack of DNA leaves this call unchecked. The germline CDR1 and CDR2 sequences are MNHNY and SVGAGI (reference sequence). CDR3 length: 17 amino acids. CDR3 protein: CASSYGPGGLNPYEQYF.

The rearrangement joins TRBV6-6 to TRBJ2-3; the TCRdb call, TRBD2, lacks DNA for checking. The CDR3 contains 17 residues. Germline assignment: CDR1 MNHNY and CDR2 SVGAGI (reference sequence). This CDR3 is CASSYGISGGPADTQYF.

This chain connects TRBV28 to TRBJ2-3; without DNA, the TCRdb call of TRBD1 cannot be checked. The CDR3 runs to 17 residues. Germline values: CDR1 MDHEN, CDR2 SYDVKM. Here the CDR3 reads CASSRVRTGGYTDTQYF. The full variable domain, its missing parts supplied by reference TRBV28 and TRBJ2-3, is DVKVTQSSRYLVKRTGEKVFLECVQDMDHENMFWYRQDPGLGLRLIYFSYDVKMKEKGDIPEGYSVSREKKERFSLILESASTNQTSMYLCASSRVRTGGYTDTQYFGPGTRLTVL.

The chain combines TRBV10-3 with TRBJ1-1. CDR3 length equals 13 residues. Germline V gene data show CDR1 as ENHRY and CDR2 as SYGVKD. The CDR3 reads CAISDSLNTEAFF.

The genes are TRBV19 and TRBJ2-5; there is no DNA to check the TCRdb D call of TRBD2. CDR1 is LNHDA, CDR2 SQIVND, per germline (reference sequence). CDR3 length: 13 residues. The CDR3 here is CASSIVVGGTQYF.

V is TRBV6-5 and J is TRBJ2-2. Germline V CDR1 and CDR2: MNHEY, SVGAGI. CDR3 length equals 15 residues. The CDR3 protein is CAITHWTDASGELFF.

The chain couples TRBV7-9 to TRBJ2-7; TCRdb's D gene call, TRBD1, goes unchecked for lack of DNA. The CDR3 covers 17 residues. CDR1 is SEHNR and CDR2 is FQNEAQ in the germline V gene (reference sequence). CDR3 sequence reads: CASSPPVGTAAFYEQYF.

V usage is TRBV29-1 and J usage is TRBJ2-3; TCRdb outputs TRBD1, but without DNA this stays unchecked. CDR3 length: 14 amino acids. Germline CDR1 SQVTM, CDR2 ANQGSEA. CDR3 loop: CSVSGTGPGDTQYF.

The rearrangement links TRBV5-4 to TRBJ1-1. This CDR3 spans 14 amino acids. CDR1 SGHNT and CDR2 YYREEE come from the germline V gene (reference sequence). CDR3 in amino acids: CASSLTTGNTEAFF.

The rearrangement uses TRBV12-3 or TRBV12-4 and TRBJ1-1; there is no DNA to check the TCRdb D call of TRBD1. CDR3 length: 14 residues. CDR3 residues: CASSLSAGGFEAFF.

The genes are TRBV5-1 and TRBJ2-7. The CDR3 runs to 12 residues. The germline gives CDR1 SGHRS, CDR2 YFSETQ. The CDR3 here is CASSLSSGEQYF.

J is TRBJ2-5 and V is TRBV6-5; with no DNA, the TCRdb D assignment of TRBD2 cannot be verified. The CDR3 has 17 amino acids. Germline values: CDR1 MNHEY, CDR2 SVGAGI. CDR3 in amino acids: CASSYTTSGGASETQYF.

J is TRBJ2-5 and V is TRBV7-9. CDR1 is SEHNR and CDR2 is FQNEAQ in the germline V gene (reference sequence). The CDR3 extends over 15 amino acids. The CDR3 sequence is CASSLELTDQETQYF.

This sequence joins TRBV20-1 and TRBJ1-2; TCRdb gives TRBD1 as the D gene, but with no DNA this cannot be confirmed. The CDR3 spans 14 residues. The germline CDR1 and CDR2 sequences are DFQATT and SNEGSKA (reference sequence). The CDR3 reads CSAAGRTTNYGYTF.

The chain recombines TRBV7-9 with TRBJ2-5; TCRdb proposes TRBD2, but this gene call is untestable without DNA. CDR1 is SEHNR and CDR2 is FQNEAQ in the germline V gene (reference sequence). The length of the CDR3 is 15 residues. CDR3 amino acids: CASSPGTSSRETQYF.

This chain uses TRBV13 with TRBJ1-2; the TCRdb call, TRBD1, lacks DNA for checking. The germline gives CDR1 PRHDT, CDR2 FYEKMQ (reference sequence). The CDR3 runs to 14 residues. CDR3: CASSRQGPNYGYTF.

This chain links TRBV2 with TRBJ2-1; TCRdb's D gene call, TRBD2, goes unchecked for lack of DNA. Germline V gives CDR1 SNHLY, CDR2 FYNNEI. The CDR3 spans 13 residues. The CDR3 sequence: CASSPGPSYEQFF.

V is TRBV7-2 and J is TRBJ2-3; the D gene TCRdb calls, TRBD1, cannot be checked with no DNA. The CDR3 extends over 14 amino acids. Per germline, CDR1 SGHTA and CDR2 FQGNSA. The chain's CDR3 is CASSLAPVPDTQYF. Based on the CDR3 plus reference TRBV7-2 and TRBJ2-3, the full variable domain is GAGVSQSPSNKVTEKGKDVELRCDPISGHTALYWYRQSLGQGLEFLIYFQGNSAPDKSGLPSDRFSAERTGGSVSTLTIQRTQQEDSAVYLCASSLAPVPDTQYFGPGTRLTVL.

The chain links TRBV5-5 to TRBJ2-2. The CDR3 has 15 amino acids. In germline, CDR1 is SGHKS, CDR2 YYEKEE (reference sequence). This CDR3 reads CASSFFVGNTGELFF.

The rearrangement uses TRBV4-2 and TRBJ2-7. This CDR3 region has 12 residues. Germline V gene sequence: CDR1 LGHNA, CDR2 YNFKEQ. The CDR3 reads CASRGQNYEQYF.